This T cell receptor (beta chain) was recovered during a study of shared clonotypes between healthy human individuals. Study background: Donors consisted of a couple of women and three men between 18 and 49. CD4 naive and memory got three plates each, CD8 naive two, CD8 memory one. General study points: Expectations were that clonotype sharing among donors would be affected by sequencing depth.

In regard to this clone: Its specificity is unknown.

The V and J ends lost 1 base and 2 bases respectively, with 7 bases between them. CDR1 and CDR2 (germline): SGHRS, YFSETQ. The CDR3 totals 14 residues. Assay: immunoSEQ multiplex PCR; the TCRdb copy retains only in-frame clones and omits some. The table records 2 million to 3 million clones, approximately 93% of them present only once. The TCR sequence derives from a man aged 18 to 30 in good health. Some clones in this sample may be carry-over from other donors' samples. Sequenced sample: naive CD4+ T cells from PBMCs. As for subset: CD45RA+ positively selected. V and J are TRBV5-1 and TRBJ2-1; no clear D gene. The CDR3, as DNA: TGCGCCAGCAGCTTGTCCTTGACCTACAATGAGCAGTTCTTC. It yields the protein CASSLSLTYNEQFF. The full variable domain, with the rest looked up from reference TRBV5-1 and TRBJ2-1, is KAGVTQTPRYLIKTRGQQVTLSCSPISGHRSVSWYQQTPGQGLQFLFEYFSETQRNKGNFPGRFSGRQFSNSRSEMNVSTLELGDSALYLCASSLSLTYNEQFFGPGTRLTVL.